The clone carrying this T cell receptor (beta chain) appeared a few times. This entry belongs to a study of TIL therapy for anti-PD-1-resistant metastatic lung cancer. As for the study in general: By whole-exome sequencing, median non-synonymous tumor mutation burden was less than 1.8 mutations per megabase.

The time point denotes: pre-treatment sample, taken before nivolumab and TIL therapy. This CDR3 contains 15 residues. The V and J ends lost 7 bases and 5 bases, in that order; junction bases with no gene match: 13. CDR1 LNHDA and CDR2 SQIVND come from the germline V gene (reference sequence). The libraries were made with immunoSEQ v3. Generated by immunoSEQ multiplex PCR, the TCRdb table keeps only in-frame clones and is missing some. Of some 16,000 clones detected, approximately 69% appear once; the ten largest clones hold about 35%. The TCR originated in a person between 25 and 79 years old with non-small cell lung cancer. V usage is TRBV19 and J usage is TRBJ1-1, with 7 bases identical to TRBD1. Specimen: blood, collected at baseline. For the CDR3, the DNA is TGTGCCAGTATCCCCAGTCAAACAGGGGTGACTGAAGCTTTCTTT. This sequence encodes CASIPSQTGVTEAFF.